The next 22 T cell receptor beta chains were all read from a single sample in a study of control samples from healthy donors and cancer patients. Profiled with immunoSEQ multiplex PCR; TCRdb holds only in-frame clones, not every one. Here the sample spans about 220,000 clones, just under 95% being singletons. Sample: blood. The receptor set was obtained from a man over 45 in good health.

This rearrangement joins TRBV11-2 to TRBJ1-1; D ambiguous. CDR1 is SGHAT and CDR2 is FQNNGV in the germline V gene. Trimming shortened V by 1 base and J by 2 bases, and 2 bases separated the two germline ends. The CDR3 has 12 residues. CDR3 DNA sequence: TGTGCCAGCAGCTTAGCAAACACTGAAGCTTTCTTT. This gives the protein CASSLANTEAFF.

The chain couples TRBV16 to TRBJ1-3, with D perhaps TRBD1 (6 bases). The CDR3 runs 17 residues. V was shortened by 4 bases and J by 0 bases, with 16 bases between the two germline ends. Germline values: CDR1 KGHSY, CDR2 FQNENV. As DNA, the CDR3 is TGTGCCAGCAGCCCATGGGCAACAGGGAACTCTGGAAACACCATATATTTT. Translating it yields CASSPWATGNSGNTIYF. The complete variable domain, with remaining parts taken from reference TRBV16 and TRBJ1-3, reads GEEVAQTPKHLVRGEGQKAKLYCAPIKGHSYVFWYQQVLKNEFKFLISFQNENVFDETGMPKERFSAKCLPNSPCSLEIQATKLEDSAVYFCASSPWATGNSGNTIYFGEGSWLTVV.

The CDR3 region has the DNA TGCGCCAGCAGCCTAGGTAGCCGAGAGACCCAGTACTTC. Residues: CASSLGSRETQYF. The chain employs TRBV5-1 and TRBJ2-5; D not resolved. The germline V and J ends were trimmed by 4 bases and 4 bases, with 11 bases remaining between them. CDR3 length: 13 amino acids. CDR1 SGHRS and CDR2 YFSETQ come from the germline V gene.

The V call is TRBV30, the J call TRBJ1-1; D is possibly TRBD1 (6 bases). This CDR3 is 12 amino acids long. The germline gives CDR1 GTSNPN, CDR2 SVGIG (reference sequence). V gave up 4 bases and J gave up 5 bases, with 11 bases separating them. The CDR3 sequence is CAWTRGGTEAFF. The CDR3 nucleotides read TGTGCCTGGACCCGAGGGGGGACTGAAGCTTTCTTT.

The V and J genes are TRBV18 and TRBJ1-1; unclear D gene. This CDR3 contains 14 residues. V shed 6 bases and J shed 4 bases, with 15 bases lying between them. Germline CDR1 KGHSH, CDR2 LQKENI. The CDR3 sequence is CASSEAGRGTEAFF. Written as DNA, the CDR3 is TGTGCCAGCTCGGAGGCGGGGAGAGGCACTGAAGCTTTCTTT.

V and J are TRBV6-1 and TRBJ1-6, with D perhaps matching TRBD1 (6 bases). V was pared by 3 bases and J by 0 bases, with 9 bases between. CDR1 is MNHNS and CDR2 is SASEGT in the germline V gene. The CDR3 contains 16 residues. CDR3 region: CASSEGALSYNSPLHF. For the CDR3, the DNA is TGTGCCAGCAGTGAGGGGGCTCTCTCCTATAATTCACCCCTCCACTTT.

The chain has TRBV24-1 and TRBJ1-5; D unclear. Trimming cost V 4 bases and J 3 bases, with 9 bases left between them. From germline, CDR1 is KGHDR and CDR2 SFDVKD. The CDR3 is 14 amino acids. The CDR3 DNA reads as TGTGCCACCAGTGAAGGATCCCACAATCAGCCCCAGCATTTT. Translated: CATSEGSHNQPQHF.

This clone has just one count. The rearrangement joins TRBV6-1 to TRBJ2-7, with 8 bases identical to TRBD1. The CDR3 has 15 amino acids. Germline assignment: CDR1 MNHNS and CDR2 SASEGT. V shed 3 bases, J shed 3 bases, and the junction held 7 bases outside the gene matches. For the CDR3, the DNA is TGTGCCAGCAGTGAGAGGCCGGGACAGGTCTACGAGCAGTACTTC. It is translated as CASSERPGQVYEQYF.

The J gene is TRBJ2-7, the V gene TRBV29-1, with D possibly matching TRBD2 (7 bases). Per germline, CDR1 SQVTM and CDR2 ANQGSEA. Trimming took off 4 bases at V and 6 bases at J, with 19 bases between the two ends. The CDR3 is made up of 14 amino acids. This chain's CDR3 is CSVGTGGGNSEQYF. In nucleotides, the CDR3 is TGCAGCGTTGGCACGGGGGGCGGAAATAGCGAGCAGTACTTC.

This chain joins TRBV19 and TRBJ1-1; D call uncertain. The germline CDR1 and CDR2 sequences are LNHDA and SQIVND (reference sequence). The V and J ends lost 1 base and 1 base respectively, with 10 bases between them. This CDR3 is 15 amino acids long. CDR3 in amino acids: CASSIGWDPNTEAFF. The CDR3 DNA reads TGTGCCAGTAGTATAGGTTGGGATCCGAACACTGAAGCTTTCTTT.

Details on this clone: This CDR3 is also generated by other DNA sequences in the sample. V usage is TRBV9 and J usage is TRBJ1-1; perhaps TRBD1 as D (6 bases). Germline V CDR1 and CDR2: SGDLS, YYNGEE. This CDR3 comprises 14 residues. Trimming shortened V by 0 bases and J by 4 bases, and 10 bases separated the two germline ends. DNA for the CDR3: TGTGCCAGCAGCGTAGTAGGGGGGAGCACTGAAGCTTTCTTT. Translation: CASSVVGGSTEAFF.

This clone was seen once. The genes are TRBV7-6 and TRBJ2-7; D may be TRBD1 (6 bases). Germline V lookup: CDR1 SGHVS, CDR2 FNYEAQ. The CDR3 extends over 13 amino acids. V was pared by 1 base and J by 3 bases, with 7 bases between. The CDR3 DNA sequence: TGTGCCAGCAGCTTAGAACAGGGCTACGAGCAGTACTTC. This translates into CASSLEQGYEQYF.

The chain is built from TRBV2 and TRBJ2-2; D is unresolved. Germline-derived CDR1 and CDR2 are SNHLY and FYNNEI. The CDR3 totals 15 residues. V shed 4 bases and J shed 5 bases, with 14 bases lying between them. The CDR3, as DNA: TGTGCCAGCAGTGGAAAGGGATATGGTACCGGGGAGCTGTTTTTT. It specifies CASSGKGYGTGELFF.

This chain links TRBV9 with TRBJ1-4; D is unclear. The germline CDR1 and CDR2 sequences are SGDLS and YYNGEE. With 4 bases removed from V and 0 bases from J, the gap between germline ends came to 10 bases. The CDR3 contains 15 residues. The CDR3 nucleotides are TGTGCCAGCAGCTTCTCAGGAGCAACTAATGAAAAACTGTTTTTT. Translating it yields CASSFSGATNEKLFF.

The chain uses TRBV28 and TRBJ1-4; 12 nucleotides line up with TRBD1. V trimming: 6 bases; J trimming: 7 bases; junction bases outside the gene matches: 12. The CDR3 has 17 residues. In germline, CDR1 is MDHEN, CDR2 SYDVKM. The CDR3 region has the DNA TGTGCCAGCAGCACCGGGACAGGGGGCGCGTTGGGTGAAAAACTGTTTTTT. Protein: CASSTGTGGALGEKLFF. The variable domain in full, with the rest retrieved from reference TRBV28 and TRBJ1-4, is DVKVTQSSRYLVKRTGEKVFLECVQDMDHENMFWYRQDPGLGLRLIYFSYDVKMKEKGDIPEGYSVSREKKERFSLILESASTNQTSMYLCASSTGTGGALGEKLFFGSGTQLSVL.

The rearrangement links TRBV18 to TRBJ1-2; TRBD1 is a possible D gene (5 bases). Germline V gene data show CDR1 as KGHSH and CDR2 as LQKENI. The CDR3 runs to 13 residues. V lost 6 bases to trimming and J lost 8 bases, with 16 bases between them. The CDR3 DNA sequence: TGTGCCAGCTCTGGGGCTGCCCGGCAAGGCTACACCTTC. Protein product: CASSGAARQGYTF.

V and J are TRBV28 and TRBJ2-5; TRBD2 might be the D (6 bases). The CDR3 contains 16 residues. Trimming removed 1 base at V and 2 bases at J, with 14 bases between. Germline loops: CDR1 MDHEN, CDR2 SYDVKM. CDR3 coding DNA: TGTGCCAGCAGTTTATCTCGAGGGACTCTACAAGAGACCCAGTACTTC. Encoded protein: CASSLSRGTLQETQYF.

The CDR3 region is CASSIAIGPNQPQHF. The CDR3 region has the DNA TGTGCCAGTAGTATAGCCATAGGCCCGAATCAGCCCCAGCATTTT. The chain joins TRBV19 to TRBJ1-5; no clear D. The CDR3 extends over 15 amino acids. In germline, CDR1 is LNHDA, CDR2 SQIVND (reference sequence). Trimming shortened V by 1 base and J by 4 bases, and 11 bases separated the two germline ends.

This chain joins TRBV19 and TRBJ1-3; weak D call: TRBD1 (6 bases). The CDR3 is made up of 14 amino acids. V lost 6 bases, J lost 2 bases, and 11 bases lay in between. Per the germline V gene, CDR1 is LNHDA and CDR2 is SQIVND (reference sequence). The CDR3 DNA reads TGTGCCAGTAGACCAACAGGGCCTGGAAACACCATATATTTT. It translates to CASRPTGPGNTIYF.

The rearrangement links TRBV6-5 to TRBJ2-5; tentative D call: TRBD2 (7 bases). The germline CDR1 and CDR2 sequences are MNHEY and SVGAGI. V lost 8 bases and J lost 2, with 18 bases in between. CDR3 size: 15 residues. CDR3 in amino acids: CASFPLAGAQETQYF. The CDR3 coding sequence is TGTGCCAGCTTTCCCCTGGCGGGGGCTCAAGAGACCCAGTACTTC.

The chain recombines TRBV5-1 with TRBJ2-3, with 8 bases that match TRBD2. V shed 4 bases and J 3 bases; nucleotides not matched to a gene: 10. Germline V gene data show CDR1 as SGHRS and CDR2 as YFSETQ. The CDR3 is 16 residues long. The CDR3, as DNA: TGCGCCAGCAGCGCGGCGGCGGGGGGCCAGACAGATACGCAGTATTTT. Protein: CASSAAAGGQTDTQYF.

The chain uses TRBV30 and TRBJ1-3; no reliable D call. V lost 3 bases and J 4 bases, leaving 4 bases between the germline ends. This CDR3 region has 11 residues. Per germline, CDR1 GTSNPN and CDR2 SVGIG (reference sequence). The DNA for the CDR3 is TGTGCCTGGAGACCCGGAAACACCATATATTTT. Translation gives CAWRPGNTIYF. The full variable domain, with the rest looked up from reference TRBV30 and TRBJ1-3, is SQTIHQWPATLVQPVGSPLSLECTVEGTSNPNLYWYRQAAGRGLQLLFYSVGIGQISSEVPQNLSASRPQDRQFILSSKKLLLSDSGFYLCAWRPGNTIYFGEGSWLTVV.